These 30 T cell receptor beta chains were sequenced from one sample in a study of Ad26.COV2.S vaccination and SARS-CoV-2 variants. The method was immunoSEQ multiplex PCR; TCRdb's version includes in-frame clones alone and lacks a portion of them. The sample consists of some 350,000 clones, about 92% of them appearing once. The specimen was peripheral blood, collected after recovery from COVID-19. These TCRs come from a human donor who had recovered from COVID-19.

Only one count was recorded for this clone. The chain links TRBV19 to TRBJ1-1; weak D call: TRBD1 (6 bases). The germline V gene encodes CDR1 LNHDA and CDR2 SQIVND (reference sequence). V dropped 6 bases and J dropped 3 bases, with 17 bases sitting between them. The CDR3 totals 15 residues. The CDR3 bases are TGTGCCAGTAGCCTCCCTCCACAGGGCCACACTGAAGCTTTCTTT. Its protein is CASSLPPQGHTEAFF.

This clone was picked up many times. The DNA of the CDR3 is TGTGCCAGTAGTTACGGACAGGGCCGCAATCAGCCCCAGCATTTT. Amino acid sequence: CASSYGQGRNQPQHF. V gene TRBV19 combines with J gene TRBJ1-5; the match to TRBD1 covers 8 bases. Per germline, CDR1 LNHDA and CDR2 SQIVND (reference sequence). The V gene end was trimmed by 5 bases and the J gene end by 2 bases; junction bases not matched to a gene: 5. This CDR3 region has 15 residues.

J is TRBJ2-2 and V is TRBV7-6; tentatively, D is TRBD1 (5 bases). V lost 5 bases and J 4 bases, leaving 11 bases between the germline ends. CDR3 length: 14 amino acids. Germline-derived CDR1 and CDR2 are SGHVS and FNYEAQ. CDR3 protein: CASSPTDSTGELFF. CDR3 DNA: TGTGCCAGCAGCCCGACAGACTCCACCGGGGAGCTGTTTTTT.

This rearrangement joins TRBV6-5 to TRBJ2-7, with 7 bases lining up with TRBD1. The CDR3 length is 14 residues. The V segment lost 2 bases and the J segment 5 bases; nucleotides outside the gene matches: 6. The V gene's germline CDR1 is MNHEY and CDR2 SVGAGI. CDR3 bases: TGTGCCAGCAGTTACGACAGGGTGAGAGACGAGCAGTACTTC. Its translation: CASSYDRVRDEQYF.

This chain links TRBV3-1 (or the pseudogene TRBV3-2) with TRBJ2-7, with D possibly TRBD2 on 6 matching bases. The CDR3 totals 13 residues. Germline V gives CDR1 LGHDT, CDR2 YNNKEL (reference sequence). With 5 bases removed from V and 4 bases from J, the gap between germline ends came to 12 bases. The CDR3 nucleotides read TGTGCCAGCAGCTTCGGGACTTCGTACGAGCAGTACTTC. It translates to CASSFGTSYEQYF.

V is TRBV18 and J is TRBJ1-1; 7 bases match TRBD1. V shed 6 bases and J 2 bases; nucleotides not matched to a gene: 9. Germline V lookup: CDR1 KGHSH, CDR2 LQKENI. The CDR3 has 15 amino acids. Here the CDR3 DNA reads TGTGCCAGCTCTCCTGGTGGAGGGGGCAACACTGAAGCTTTCTTT. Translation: CASSPGGGGNTEAFF. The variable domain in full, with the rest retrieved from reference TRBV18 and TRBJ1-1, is NAGVMQNPRHLVRRRGQEARLRCSPMKGHSHVYWYRQLPEEGLKFMVYLQKENIIDESGMPKERFSAEFPKEGPSILRIQQVVRGDSAAYFCASSPGGGGNTEAFFGQGTRLTVV.

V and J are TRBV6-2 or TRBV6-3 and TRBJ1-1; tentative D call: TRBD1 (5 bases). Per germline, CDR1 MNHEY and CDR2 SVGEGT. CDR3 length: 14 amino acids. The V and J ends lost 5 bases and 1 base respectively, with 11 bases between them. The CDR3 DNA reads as TGTGCCAGCAGTACTGGACATACGAACACTGAAGCTTTCTTT. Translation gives CASSTGHTNTEAFF.

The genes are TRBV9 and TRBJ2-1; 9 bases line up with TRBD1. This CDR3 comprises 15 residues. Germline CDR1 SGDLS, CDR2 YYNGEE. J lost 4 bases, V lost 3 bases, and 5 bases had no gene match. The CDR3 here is CASSAVGTGYNEQFF. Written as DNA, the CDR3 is TGTGCCAGCAGCGCGGTAGGGACAGGGTACAATGAGCAGTTCTTC.

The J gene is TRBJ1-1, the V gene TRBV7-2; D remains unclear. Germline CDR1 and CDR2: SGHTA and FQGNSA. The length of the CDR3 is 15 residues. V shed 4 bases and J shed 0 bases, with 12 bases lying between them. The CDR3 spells CASSSIGLMNTEAFF. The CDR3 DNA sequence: TGTGCCAGCAGCTCCATCGGTCTCATGAACACTGAAGCTTTCTTT.

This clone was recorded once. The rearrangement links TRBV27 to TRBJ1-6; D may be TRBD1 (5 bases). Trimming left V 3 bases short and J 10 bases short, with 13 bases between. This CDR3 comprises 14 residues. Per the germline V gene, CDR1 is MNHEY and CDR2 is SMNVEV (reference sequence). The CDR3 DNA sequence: TGTGCCAGCAGTTTCCCACAGGTCGGGTCACCCCTCCACTTT. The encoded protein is CASSFPQVGSPLHF.

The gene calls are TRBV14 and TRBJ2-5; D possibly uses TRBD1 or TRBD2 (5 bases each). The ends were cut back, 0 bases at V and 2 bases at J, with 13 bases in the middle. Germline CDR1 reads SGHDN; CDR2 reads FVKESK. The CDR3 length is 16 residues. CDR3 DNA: TGTGCCAGCAGCCAAGAGGGGGAACTCTATCAAGAGACCCAGTACTTC. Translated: CASSQEGELYQETQYF.

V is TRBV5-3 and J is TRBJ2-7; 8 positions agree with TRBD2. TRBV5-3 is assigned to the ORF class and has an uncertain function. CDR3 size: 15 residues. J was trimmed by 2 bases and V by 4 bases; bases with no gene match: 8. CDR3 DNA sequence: TGTGCCAGAAGCCCTAGGGGTAGCGGGGCCTACGAGCAGTACTTC. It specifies CARSPRGSGAYEQYF.

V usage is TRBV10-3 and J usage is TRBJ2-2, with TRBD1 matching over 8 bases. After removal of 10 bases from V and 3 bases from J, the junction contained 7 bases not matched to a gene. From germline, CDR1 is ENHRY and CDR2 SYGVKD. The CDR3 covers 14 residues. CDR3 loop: CATAGQGDTGELFF. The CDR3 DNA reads TGTGCCACCGCTGGACAGGGAGACACCGGGGAGCTGTTTTTT.

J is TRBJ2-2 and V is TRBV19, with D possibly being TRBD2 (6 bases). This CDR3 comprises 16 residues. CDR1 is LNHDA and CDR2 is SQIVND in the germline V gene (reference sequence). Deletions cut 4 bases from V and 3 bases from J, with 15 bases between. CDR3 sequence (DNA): TGTGCCAGTAGTACCCCCGGGACGGGAGACACCGGGGAGCTGTTTTTT. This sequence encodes CASSTPGTGDTGELFF.

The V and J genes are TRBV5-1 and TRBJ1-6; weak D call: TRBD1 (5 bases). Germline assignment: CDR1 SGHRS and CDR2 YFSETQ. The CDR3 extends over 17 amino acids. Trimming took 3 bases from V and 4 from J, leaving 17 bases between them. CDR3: CASSSAPGTEYNSPLHF. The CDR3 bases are TGCGCCAGCAGCTCGGCCCCAGGGACCGAGTATAATTCACCCCTCCACTTT.

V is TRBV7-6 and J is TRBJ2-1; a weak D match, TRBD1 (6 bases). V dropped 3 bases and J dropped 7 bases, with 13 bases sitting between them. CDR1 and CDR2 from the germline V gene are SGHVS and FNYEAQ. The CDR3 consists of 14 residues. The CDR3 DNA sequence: TGTGCCAGCAGCTTTCAGGGGTGGGGGAATGAGCAGTTCTTC. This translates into CASSFQGWGNEQFF. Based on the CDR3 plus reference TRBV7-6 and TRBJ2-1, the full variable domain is GAGVSQSPRYKVTKRGQDVALRCDPISGHVSLYWYRQALGQGPEFLTYFNYEAQQDKSGLPNDRFSAERPEGSISTLTIQRTEQRDSAMYRCASSFQGWGNEQFFGPGTRLTVL.

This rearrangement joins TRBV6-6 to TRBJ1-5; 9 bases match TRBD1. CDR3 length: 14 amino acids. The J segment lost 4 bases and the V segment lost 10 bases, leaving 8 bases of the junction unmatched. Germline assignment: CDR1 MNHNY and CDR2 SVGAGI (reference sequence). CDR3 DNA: TGTGCCACCATCCGACAGGGGGGGAATCAGCCCCAGCATTTT. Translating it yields CATIRQGGNQPQHF.

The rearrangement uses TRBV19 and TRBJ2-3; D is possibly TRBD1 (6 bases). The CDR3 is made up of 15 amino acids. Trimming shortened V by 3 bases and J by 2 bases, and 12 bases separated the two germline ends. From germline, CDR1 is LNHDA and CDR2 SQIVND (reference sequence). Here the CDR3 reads CASSIVRGNTDTQYF. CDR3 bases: TGTGCCAGTAGTATTGTCAGGGGTAACACAGATACGCAGTATTTT.

The CDR3 DNA reads as TGCAGTGCTAGTGCCCTCTTAGGGACGGCTTACTCTGGAAACACCATATATTTT. Amino acid sequence: CSASALLGTAYSGNTIYF. The chain couples TRBV20-1 to TRBJ1-3; D might be TRBD1 (5 bases). The germline V and J ends were trimmed by 3 bases and 0 bases, with 21 bases remaining between them. The CDR3 consists of 18 residues. Germline V gene data show CDR1 as DFQATT and CDR2 as SNEGSKA (reference sequence).

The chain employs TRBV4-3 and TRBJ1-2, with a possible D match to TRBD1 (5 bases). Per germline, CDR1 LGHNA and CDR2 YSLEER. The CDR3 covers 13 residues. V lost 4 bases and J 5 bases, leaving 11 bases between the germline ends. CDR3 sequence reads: CASSRTGLYGYTF. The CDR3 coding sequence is TGCGCCAGCAGCCGAACAGGACTATATGGCTACACCTTC.

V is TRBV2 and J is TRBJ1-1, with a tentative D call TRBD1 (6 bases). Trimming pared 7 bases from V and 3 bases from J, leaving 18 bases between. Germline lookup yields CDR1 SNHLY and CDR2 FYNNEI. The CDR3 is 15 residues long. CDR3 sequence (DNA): TGTGCCAGCACCAATTGGGGGGCGCGGGACACTGAAGCTTTCTTT. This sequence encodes CASTNWGARDTEAFF.

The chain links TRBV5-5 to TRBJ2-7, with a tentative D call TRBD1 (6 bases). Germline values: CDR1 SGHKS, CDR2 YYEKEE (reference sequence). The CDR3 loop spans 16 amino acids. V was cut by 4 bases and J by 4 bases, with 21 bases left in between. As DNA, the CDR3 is TGTGCCAGCAGCGGGGCAATAGGGGGTCAAGTTTACGAGCAGTACTTC. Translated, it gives CASSGAIGGQVYEQYF.

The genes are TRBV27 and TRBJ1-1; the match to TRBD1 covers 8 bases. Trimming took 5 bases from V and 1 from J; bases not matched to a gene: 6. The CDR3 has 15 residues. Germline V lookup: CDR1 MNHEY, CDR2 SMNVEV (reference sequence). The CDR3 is CASSQNRGGNTEAFF. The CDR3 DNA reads TGTGCCAGCAGTCAAAACAGGGGGGGGAACACTGAAGCTTTCTTT.

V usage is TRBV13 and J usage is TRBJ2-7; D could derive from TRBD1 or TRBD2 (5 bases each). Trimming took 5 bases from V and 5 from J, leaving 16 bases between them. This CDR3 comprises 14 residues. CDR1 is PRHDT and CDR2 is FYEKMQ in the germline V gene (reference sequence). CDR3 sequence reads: CASSPGTARHEQYF. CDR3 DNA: TGTGCCAGCAGCCCGGGGACCGCGAGGCACGAGCAGTACTTC.

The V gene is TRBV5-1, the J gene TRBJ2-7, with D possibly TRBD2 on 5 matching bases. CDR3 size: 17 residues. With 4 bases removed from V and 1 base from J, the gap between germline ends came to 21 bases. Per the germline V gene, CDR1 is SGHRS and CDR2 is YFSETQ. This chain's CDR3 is CASSGRGSGPTSYEQYF. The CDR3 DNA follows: TGCGCCAGCAGCGGACGGGGTAGTGGTCCCACATCCTACGAGCAGTACTTC.

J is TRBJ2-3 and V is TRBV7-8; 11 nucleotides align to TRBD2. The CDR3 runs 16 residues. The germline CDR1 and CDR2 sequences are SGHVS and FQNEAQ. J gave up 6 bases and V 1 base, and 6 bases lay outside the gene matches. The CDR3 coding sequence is TGTGCCAGCAGCTTAGGGATAGCGGGGGGGTCGGATACGCAGTATTTT. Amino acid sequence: CASSLGIAGGSDTQYF.

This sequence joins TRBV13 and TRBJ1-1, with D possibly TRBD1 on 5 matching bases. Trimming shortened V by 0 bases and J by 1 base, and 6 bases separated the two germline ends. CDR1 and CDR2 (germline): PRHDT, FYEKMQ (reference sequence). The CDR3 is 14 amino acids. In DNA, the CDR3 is TGTGCCAGCAGCTTAGGGACAGCGAACACTGAAGCTTTCTTT. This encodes CASSLGTANTEAFF.

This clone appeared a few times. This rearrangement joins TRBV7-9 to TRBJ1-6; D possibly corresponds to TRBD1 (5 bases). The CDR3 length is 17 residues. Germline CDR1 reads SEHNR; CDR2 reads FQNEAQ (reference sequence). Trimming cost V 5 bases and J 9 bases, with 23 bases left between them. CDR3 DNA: TGTGCCAGCAGCGTCTACCCCCGGGGCGAACGCGGTTCACCCCTCCACTTT. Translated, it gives CASSVYPRGERGSPLHF.

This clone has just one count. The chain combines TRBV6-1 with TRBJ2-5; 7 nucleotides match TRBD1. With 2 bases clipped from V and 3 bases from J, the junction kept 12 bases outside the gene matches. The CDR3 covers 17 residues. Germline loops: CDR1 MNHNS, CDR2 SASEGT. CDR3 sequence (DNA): TGTGCCAGCAGTGAATGGGGGAGACAGGGTTGGAAAGAGACCCAGTACTTC. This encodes CASSEWGRQGWKETQYF.

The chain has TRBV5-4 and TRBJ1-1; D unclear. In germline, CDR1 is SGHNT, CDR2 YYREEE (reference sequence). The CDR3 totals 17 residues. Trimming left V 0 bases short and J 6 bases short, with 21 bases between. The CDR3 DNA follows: TGTGCCAGCAGCTTGGATCTGGGAGGGCAACTCGGCGCTGAAGCTTTCTTT. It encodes CASSLDLGGQLGAEAFF. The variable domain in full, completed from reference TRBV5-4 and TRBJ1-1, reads ETGVTQSPTHLIKTRGQQVTLRCSSQSGHNTVSWYQQALGQGPQFIFQYYREEENGRGNFPPRFSGLQFPNYSSELNVNALELDDSALYLCASSLDLGGQLGAEAFFGQGTRLTVV.